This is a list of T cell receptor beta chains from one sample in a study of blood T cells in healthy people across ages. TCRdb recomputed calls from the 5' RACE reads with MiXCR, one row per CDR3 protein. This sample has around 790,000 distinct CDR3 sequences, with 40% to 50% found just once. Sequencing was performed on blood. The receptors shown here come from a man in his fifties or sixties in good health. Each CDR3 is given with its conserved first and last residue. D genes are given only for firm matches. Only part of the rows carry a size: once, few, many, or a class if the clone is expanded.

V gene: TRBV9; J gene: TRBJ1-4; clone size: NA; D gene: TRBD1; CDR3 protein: CASSVSTGGLLFF; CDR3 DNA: TGTGCCAGCAGCGTCTCAACAGGGGGACTCCTGTTTTTT
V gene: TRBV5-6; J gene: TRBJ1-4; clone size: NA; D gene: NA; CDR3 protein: CACSLAQGFRNEKLFF; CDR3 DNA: TGTGCCTGCAGCTTGGCCCAGGGGTTCCGTAATGAAAAACTGTTTTTT
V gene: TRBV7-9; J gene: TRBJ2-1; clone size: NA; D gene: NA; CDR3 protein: CASSPGPRGSHNEQFF; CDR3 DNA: TGTGCCAGCAGCCCGGGACCCCGAGGTTCCCACAATGAGCAGTTCTTC
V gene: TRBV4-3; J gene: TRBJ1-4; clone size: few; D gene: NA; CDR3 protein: CASSQDLVSAGKLFF; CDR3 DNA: TGCGCCAGCAGCCAAGATCTGGTATCAGCCGGAAAACTGTTTTTT
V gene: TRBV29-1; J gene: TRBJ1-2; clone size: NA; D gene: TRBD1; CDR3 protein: CSVEDRDRANYGYTF; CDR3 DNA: TGCAGCGTTGAAGATAGGGACAGAGCTAACTATGGCTACACCTTC
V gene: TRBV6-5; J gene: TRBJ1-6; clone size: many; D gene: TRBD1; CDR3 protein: CASRQGGGNSPLHF; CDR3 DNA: TGTGCCAGCCGACAGGGCGGGGGGAATTCACCCCTCCACTTT
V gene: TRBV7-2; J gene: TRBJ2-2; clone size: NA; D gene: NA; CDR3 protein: CASSLAPKNTGELFF; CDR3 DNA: TGTGCCAGCAGCTTAGCGCCGAAGAACACCGGGGAGCTGTTTTTT
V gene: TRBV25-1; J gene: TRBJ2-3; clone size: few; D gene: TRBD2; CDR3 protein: CASREGSGSTDTQYF; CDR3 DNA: TGTGCCAGCAGGGAAGGTAGCGGGAGCACAGATACGCAGTATTTT
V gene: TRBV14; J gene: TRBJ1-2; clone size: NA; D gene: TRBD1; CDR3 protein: CASSRDRAVGYTF; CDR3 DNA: TGTGCCAGCAGCCGGGACAGGGCGGTCGGCTACACCTTC
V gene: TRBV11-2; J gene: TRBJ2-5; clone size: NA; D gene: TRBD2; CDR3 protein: CASSAPGGRQETQYF; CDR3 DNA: TGTGCCAGCAGTGCCCCGGGGGGAAGGCAAGAGACCCAGTACTTC
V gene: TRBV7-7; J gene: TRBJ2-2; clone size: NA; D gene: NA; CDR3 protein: CASAGTGELFF; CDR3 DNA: TGTGCTAGCGCGGGGACCGGGGAGCTGTTTTTT
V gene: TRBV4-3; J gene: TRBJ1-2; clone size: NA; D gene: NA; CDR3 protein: CASSQRGNYGYTF; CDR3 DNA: TGCGCCAGCAGCCAACGGGGAAACTATGGCTACACCTTC
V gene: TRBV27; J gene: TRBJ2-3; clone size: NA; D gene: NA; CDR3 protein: CASSLSFRSGFTDTQYF; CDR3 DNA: TGTGCCAGCAGTTTATCGTTCAGGAGTGGCTTCACAGATACGCAGTATTTT
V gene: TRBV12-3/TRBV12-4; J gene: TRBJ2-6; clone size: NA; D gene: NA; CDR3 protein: CASRFRGSGANVLTF; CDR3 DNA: TGTGCCAGCAGATTTAGGGGAAGTGGGGCCAACGTCCTGACTTTC
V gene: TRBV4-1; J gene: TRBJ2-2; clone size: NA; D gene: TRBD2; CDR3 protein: CASSQDGLAGENGELFF; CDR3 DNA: TGCGCCAGCAGCCAAGATGGGCTAGCGGGGGAAAACGGGGAGCTGTTTTTT
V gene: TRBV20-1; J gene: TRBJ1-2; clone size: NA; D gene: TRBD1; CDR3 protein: CSASRQGDRFYGYTF; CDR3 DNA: TGCAGTGCTAGTCGACAGGGGGACCGGTTTTATGGCTACACCTTC
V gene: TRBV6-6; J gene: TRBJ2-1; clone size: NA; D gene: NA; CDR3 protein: CASIRTPKGVDEQFF; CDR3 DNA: TGTGCCAGCATTAGGACGCCTAAGGGGGTGGATGAGCAGTTCTTC
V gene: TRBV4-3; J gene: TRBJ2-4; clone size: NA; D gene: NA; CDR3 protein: CASSQVFGGTEVRGNIQYF; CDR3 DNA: TGCGCCAGCAGCCAAGTATTCGGAGGGACCGAAGTACGGGGAAACATTCAGTACTTC
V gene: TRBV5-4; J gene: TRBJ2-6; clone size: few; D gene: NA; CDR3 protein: CASSLPGAGANVLTF; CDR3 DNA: TGTGCCAGCAGCTTGCCGGGGGCTGGGGCCAACGTCCTGACTTTC
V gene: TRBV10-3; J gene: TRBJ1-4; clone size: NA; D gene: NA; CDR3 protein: CAISATDATNEKLFF; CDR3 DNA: TGTGCCATCAGTGCGACAGACGCAACTAATGAAAAACTGTTTTTT